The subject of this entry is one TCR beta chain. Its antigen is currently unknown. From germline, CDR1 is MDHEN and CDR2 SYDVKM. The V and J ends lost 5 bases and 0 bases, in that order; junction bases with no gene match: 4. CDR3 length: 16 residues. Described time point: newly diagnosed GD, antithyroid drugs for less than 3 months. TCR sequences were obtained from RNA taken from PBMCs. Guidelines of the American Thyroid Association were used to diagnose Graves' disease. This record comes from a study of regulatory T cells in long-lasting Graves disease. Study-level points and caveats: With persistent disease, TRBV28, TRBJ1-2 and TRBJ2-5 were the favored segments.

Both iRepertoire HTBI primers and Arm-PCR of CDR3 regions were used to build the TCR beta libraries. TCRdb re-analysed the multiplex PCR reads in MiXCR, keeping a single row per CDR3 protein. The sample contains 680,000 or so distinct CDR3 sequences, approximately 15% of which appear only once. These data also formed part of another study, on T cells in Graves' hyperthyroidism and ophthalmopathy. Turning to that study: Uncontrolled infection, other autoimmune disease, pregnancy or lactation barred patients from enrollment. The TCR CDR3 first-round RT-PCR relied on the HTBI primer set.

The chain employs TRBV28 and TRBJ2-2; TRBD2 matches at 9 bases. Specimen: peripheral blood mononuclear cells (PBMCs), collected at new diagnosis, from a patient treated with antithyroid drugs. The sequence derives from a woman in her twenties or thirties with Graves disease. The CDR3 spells CASSIPSGANTGELFF. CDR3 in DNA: TGTGCCAGCAGTATCCCTAGCGGGGCGAACACCGGGGAGCTGTTTTTT.